This TCR beta chain is from a study of blood T cell repertoires in COVID-19. Study-level background: Samples representing acute and convalescent COVID-19 were sourced from the United States, Italy and Spain. PBMCs, B-cell-depleted T cells, or T cells provided the cDNA or gDNA that made up the material.

Germline lookup yields CDR1 GTSNPN and CDR2 SVGIG (reference sequence). The CDR3 consists of 13 residues. Trimming cost V 3 bases and J 8 bases; bases outside gene matches: 8. Original methodology: Estimated nucleated cell counts came from reference gene primer amplification. TCRdb keeps only in-frame clones here, not all; method: immunoSEQ multiplex PCR. V and J calls and clone size are given by that table; D and trimming were obtained from the DNA. The table shows approximately 270,000 clones, with about 90% occurring only once. The chain has TRBV30 and TRBJ1-2, with 8 bases lining up with TRBD1. The origin of this receptor is a young man with active or convalescent COVID-19. Sequences were obtained from peripheral blood. The CDR3 DNA reads TGTGCCTGGAGAACAAACAGGGGGGAAGGCTACACCTTC. It specifies CAWRTNRGEGYTF.